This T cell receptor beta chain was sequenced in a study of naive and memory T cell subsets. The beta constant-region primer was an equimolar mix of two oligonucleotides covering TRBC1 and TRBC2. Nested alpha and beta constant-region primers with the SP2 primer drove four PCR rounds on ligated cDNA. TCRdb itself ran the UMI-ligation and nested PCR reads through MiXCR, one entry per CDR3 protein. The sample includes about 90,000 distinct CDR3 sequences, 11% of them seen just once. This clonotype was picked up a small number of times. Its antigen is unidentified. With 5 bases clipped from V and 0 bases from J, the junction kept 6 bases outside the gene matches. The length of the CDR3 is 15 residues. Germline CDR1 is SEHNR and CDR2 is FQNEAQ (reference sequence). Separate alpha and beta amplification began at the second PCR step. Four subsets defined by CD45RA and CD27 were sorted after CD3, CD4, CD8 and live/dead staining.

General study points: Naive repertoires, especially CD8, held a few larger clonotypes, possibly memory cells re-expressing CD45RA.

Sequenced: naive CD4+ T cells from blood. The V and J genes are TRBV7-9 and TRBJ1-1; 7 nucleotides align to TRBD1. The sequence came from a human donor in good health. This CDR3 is CASSIPDRLNTEAFF. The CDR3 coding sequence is TGTGCCAGCAGCATTCCGGACAGGTTGAACACTGAAGCTTTCTTT.